The 20 T cell receptor beta chains listed next were all sequenced from one sample in a study of blood T cell repertoires in COVID-19. Generated by immunoSEQ multiplex PCR, the TCRdb table keeps only in-frame clones and is missing some. The sample yields under 100,000 clones, about 90% seen once. The material sequenced was peripheral blood. The receptor set was obtained from a human donor in a cohort sampled during active COVID-19.

The chain recombines TRBV5-1 with TRBJ2-6; a weak D match, TRBD2 (5 bases). Germline lookup yields CDR1 SGHRS and CDR2 YFSETQ. The CDR3 extends over 16 amino acids. Trimming pared 6 bases from V and 0 bases from J, leaving 13 bases between. The CDR3: CASTPSGSSGANVLTF. In DNA form, the CDR3 reads TGCGCCAGCACACCCAGCGGAAGCTCTGGGGCCAACGTCCTGACTTTC.

This clone has only one observation. The chain couples TRBV10-3 to TRBJ1-6; D remains ambiguous. The CDR3 is 14 residues long. Trimming took off 7 bases at V and 0 bases at J, with 7 bases between the two ends. Germline V lookup: CDR1 ENHRY, CDR2 SYGVKD. The CDR3, as DNA: TGTGCCATCACCGGGAGCTCCTATAATTCACCCCTCCACTTT. Amino acids: CAITGSSYNSPLHF.

The J gene is TRBJ1-1, the V gene TRBV19; a possible D gene is TRBD1 (6 bases). This CDR3 contains 15 residues. Germline V lookup: CDR1 LNHDA, CDR2 SQIVND (reference sequence). The ends were cut back, 5 bases at V and 1 base at J, with 14 bases in the middle. CDR3 nucleotide sequence: TGTGCCAGTAGTCGATCCGGGACAAGGAACACTGAAGCTTTCTTT. This gives the protein CASSRSGTRNTEAFF. Full variable domain (rest looked up from reference TRBV19 and TRBJ1-1): DGGITQSPKYLFRKEGQNVTLSCEQNLNHDAMYWYRQDPGQGLRLIYYSQIVNDFQKGDIAEGYSVSREKKESFPLTVTSAQKNPTAFYLCASSRSGTRNTEAFFGQGTRLTVV.

The chain joins TRBV10-3 to TRBJ1-2, with 7 bases that match TRBD1. Germline trimming cut 0 bases from V and 7 bases from J; bases unmatched to any gene: 8. The CDR3 has 15 amino acids. The germline CDR1 and CDR2 sequences are ENHRY and SYGVKD. The CDR3 here is CAISESAGGHVGYTF. The CDR3, as DNA: TGTGCCATCAGTGAGTCGGCAGGGGGTCATGTTGGCTACACCTTC.

The rearrangement joins TRBV9 to TRBJ2-1, with 9 positions matching TRBD2. The CDR3 covers 15 residues. The J segment lost 10 bases and the V segment lost 0 bases, leaving 8 bases of the junction unmatched. The germline gives CDR1 SGDLS, CDR2 YYNGEE. The CDR3 region has the DNA TGTGCCAGCAGCGTAGTTGGCGGGGGGGCCGAGGAGCAGTTCTTC. This codes for CASSVVGGGAEEQFF.

This clone occurred once. V is TRBV6-5 and J is TRBJ1-1; unclear D gene. Deletions cut 6 bases from V and 0 bases from J, with 11 bases between. Germline-derived CDR1 and CDR2 are MNHEY and SVGAGI. The CDR3 extends over 14 amino acids. CDR3 amino acids: CASRRESMNTEAFF. As DNA, the CDR3 is TGTGCCAGCAGGCGGGAGAGTATGAACACTGAAGCTTTCTTT.

The chain links TRBV2 to TRBJ1-1; D gene uncertain. CDR1 SNHLY and CDR2 FYNNEI come from the germline V gene. This CDR3 comprises 13 residues. The V and J ends lost 6 bases and 0 bases respectively, with 8 bases between them. Here the CDR3 DNA reads TGTGCCAGCAGGACAAATTTGAACACTGAAGCTTTCTTT. Encoded protein: CASRTNLNTEAFF.

This rearrangement joins TRBV4-1 to TRBJ2-3; 14 bases match TRBD2. Germline values: CDR1 MGHRA, CDR2 YSYEKL. The J segment lost 6 bases and the V segment lost 1 base, leaving 15 bases of the junction unmatched. This CDR3 has 20 amino acids. CDR3: CASSQVSTSGGAHTGDTQYF. DNA of the CDR3: TGCGCCAGCAGCCAAGTATCGACTAGCGGGGGGGCCCACACAGGGGATACGCAGTATTTT.

V is TRBV18 and J is TRBJ2-7, with TRBD2 matching 7 bases. Losses at the gene ends were 4 bases for V and 3 bases for J; bases not matched to a gene: 6. Germline V gene data show CDR1 as KGHSH and CDR2 as LQKENI. CDR3 size: 14 residues. CDR3 sequence (DNA): TGTGCCAGCTCACGGGAGGGACCATTCTACGAGCAGTACTTC. This encodes CASSREGPFYEQYF.

The V gene is TRBV18, the J gene TRBJ1-1; D not certain. The CDR3 runs 15 residues. The germline V gene encodes CDR1 KGHSH and CDR2 LQKENI. V dropped 6 bases and J dropped 0 bases, with 14 bases sitting between them. The DNA for the CDR3 is TGTGCCAGCTCTCAAAATCGCGTGTTGAACACTGAAGCTTTCTTT. Its protein is CASSQNRVLNTEAFF. The full variable domain, rest sourced from reference TRBV18 and TRBJ1-1, is NAGVMQNPRHLVRRRGQEARLRCSPMKGHSHVYWYRQLPEEGLKFMVYLQKENIIDESGMPKERFSAEFPKEGPSILRIQQVVRGDSAAYFCASSQNRVLNTEAFFGQGTRLTVV.

This clone was detected only a few times. The chain uses TRBV9 and TRBJ2-2, with TRBD2 matching 12 bases. With 3 bases clipped from V and 3 bases from J, the junction kept 12 bases outside the gene matches. The CDR3 runs 19 residues. CDR1 SGDLS and CDR2 YYNGEE come from the germline V gene. The CDR3, as DNA: TGTGCCAGCAGCGCCCCCTCCTGGACTAGCGGGGAGTACACCGGGGAGCTGTTTTTT. Its protein product is CASSAPSWTSGEYTGELFF.

In the case of this clone: With a much larger clone just one base away, this may be a read error. The sample contains more than one DNA sequence encoding this CDR3. This chain joins TRBV11-2 and TRBJ2-7, with TRBD2 as a possible D gene (5 bases). This CDR3 region has 13 residues. CDR1 and CDR2 (germline): SGHAT, FQNNGV. The ends were cut back, 0 bases at V and 5 bases at J, with 8 bases in the middle. This chain's CDR3 is CASSLDMRDEQYF. For the CDR3, the DNA is TGTGCCAGCAGCTTAGATATGAGGGACGAGCAGTACTTC.

J is TRBJ2-2 and V is TRBV4-3; the match to TRBD1 covers 7 bases. Unmatched junction bases numbered 8, after V lost 4 bases and J lost 3 bases. The V gene's germline CDR1 is LGHNA and CDR2 YSLEER. The CDR3 totals 16 residues. This CDR3 reads CASSLFPTGDTGELFF. The CDR3 nucleotides read TGCGCCAGCAGCCTCTTCCCAACAGGGGACACCGGGGAGCTGTTTTTT.

The chain couples TRBV3-1 (or the pseudogene TRBV3-2) to TRBJ2-7; D not certain. With 1 base removed from V and 3 bases from J, the gap between germline ends came to 10 bases. CDR1 is LGHDT and CDR2 is YNNKEL in the germline V gene (reference sequence). This CDR3 region has 14 residues. The CDR3 DNA is TGTGCCAGCAGCCAAGGGGCCATTTACTACGAGCAGTACTTC. It yields the protein CASSQGAIYYEQYF.

The chain recombines TRBV3-1 (or the pseudogene TRBV3-2) with TRBJ1-5, with 7 bases identical to TRBD1. This CDR3 has 13 amino acids. Germline values: CDR1 LGHDT, CDR2 YNNKEL (reference sequence). V shed 5 bases and J 4 bases; nucleotides not matched to a gene: 2. In nucleotides, the CDR3 is TGTGCCAGCAGCGCGACAGGGAATCAGCCCCAGCATTTT. It yields the protein CASSATGNQPQHF.

V usage is TRBV5-1 and J usage is TRBJ2-1, with 8 bases aligning to TRBD2. This CDR3 region has 17 residues. V was clipped by 4 bases and J by 0 bases; unmatched bases: 9. Per germline, CDR1 SGHRS and CDR2 YFSETQ. The CDR3 sequence is CASSPKPSGLSYNEQFF. CDR3 in DNA: TGCGCCAGCAGCCCGAAGCCTAGCGGGCTCTCCTACAATGAGCAGTTCTTC.

V gene TRBV30 combines with J gene TRBJ2-7; D is possibly TRBD2 (6 bases). The V end was cut by 3 bases, the J end by 2 bases, with 11 bases between. The CDR3 consists of 13 residues. CDR1 is GTSNPN, CDR2 SVGIG, per germline (reference sequence). CDR3 nucleotide sequence: TGTGCCTGGAGGGACGGAGGGCCCTACGAGCAGTACTTC. Protein product: CAWRDGGPYEQYF.

This clone was found once. The chain has TRBV19 and TRBJ2-1; TRBD1 matches at 9 bases. Germline V gives CDR1 LNHDA, CDR2 SQIVND (reference sequence). With V trimmed by 5 bases and J by 3 bases, 14 bases remained unmatched. The CDR3 is made up of 18 amino acids. The CDR3 bases are TGTGCCAGTAGTCCCACATGGGACAGGGCGCTAGTCTACAATGAGCAGTTCTTC. This sequence encodes CASSPTWDRALVYNEQFF.

The chain uses TRBV5-6 and TRBJ2-7; no firm D call. V lost 5 bases and J lost 4, with 19 bases in between. This CDR3 has 15 residues. Germline V lookup: CDR1 SGHDT, CDR2 YYEEEE. The DNA of the CDR3 is TGTGCCAGCAGTTCAACACGACACTTTTTGTACGAGCAGTACTTC. This sequence encodes CASSSTRHFLYEQYF.

The chain is built from TRBV5-1 and TRBJ1-6; no clear D gene. Germline V gene lookup returns CDR1 SGHRS and CDR2 YFSETQ. The CDR3 runs 13 residues. Trimming cost V 0 bases and J 9 bases, with 7 bases left between them. Written as DNA, the CDR3 is TGCGCCAGCAGCTTGGCCACTGGTTCACCCCTCCACTTT. Translated, it gives CASSLATGSPLHF. The variable domain in full, completed from reference TRBV5-1 and TRBJ1-6, reads KAGVTQTPRYLIKTRGQQVTLSCSPISGHRSVSWYQQTPGQGLQFLFEYFSETQRNKGNFPGRFSGRQFSNSRSEMNVSTLELGDSALYLCASSLATGSPLHFGNGTRLTVT.